This T cell receptor (beta chain) derives from a study of chemoradiotherapy in HPV16-positive cancers. The ends lost 5 bases at V and 7 bases at J; junction bases unmatched: 8. Germline V gene sequence: CDR1 PRHDT, CDR2 FYEKMQ (reference sequence). The CDR3 has 16 amino acids. Only in-frame clones appear in the TCRdb table, and some are missing; sequencing was by immunoSEQ multiplex PCR. The profile shows tens of thousands of clones, around 90% of them singletons. Repertoires were sampled repeatedly during chemoradiotherapy. The receptor was isolated from a human donor with HPV-associated anogenital cancer. The chain joins TRBV13 to TRBJ2-2, with TRBD1 matching 12 bases. This sample comprised blood, obtained from a patient who underwent chemoradiotherapy. The CDR3 DNA reads TGTGCCAGCAGCCAACCGGGACAGGGGGCTTTCGGGGAGCTGTTTTTT. Residues: CASSQPGQGAFGELFF. The variable domain in full, with the rest retrieved from reference TRBV13 and TRBJ2-2, is AAGVIQSPRHLIKEKRETATLKCYPIPRHDTVYWYQQGPGQDPQFLISFYEKMQSDKGSIPDRFSAQQFSDYHSELNMSSLELGDSALYFCASSQPGQGAFGELFFGEGSRLTVL.